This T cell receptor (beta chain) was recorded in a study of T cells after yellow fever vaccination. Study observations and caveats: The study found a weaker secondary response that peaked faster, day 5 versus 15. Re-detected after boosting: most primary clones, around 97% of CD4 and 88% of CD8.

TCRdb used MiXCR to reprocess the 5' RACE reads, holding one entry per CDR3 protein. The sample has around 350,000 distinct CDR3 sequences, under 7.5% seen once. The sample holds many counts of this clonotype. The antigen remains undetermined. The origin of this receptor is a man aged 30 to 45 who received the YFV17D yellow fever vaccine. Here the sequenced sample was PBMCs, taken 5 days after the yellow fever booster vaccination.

Written as DNA, the CDR3 is TGTGCCAGCAGCTTAAGGTACACCTACGCGGGGTACGAGCAGTACTTC. It codes for CASSLRYTYAGYEQYF. V usage is TRBV7-2 and J usage is TRBJ2-7; TRBD2 might be the D (6 bases). The CDR3 contains 16 residues. Germline V gives CDR1 SGHTA, CDR2 FQGNSA. Trimming removed 2 bases at V and 4 bases at J, with 18 bases between.